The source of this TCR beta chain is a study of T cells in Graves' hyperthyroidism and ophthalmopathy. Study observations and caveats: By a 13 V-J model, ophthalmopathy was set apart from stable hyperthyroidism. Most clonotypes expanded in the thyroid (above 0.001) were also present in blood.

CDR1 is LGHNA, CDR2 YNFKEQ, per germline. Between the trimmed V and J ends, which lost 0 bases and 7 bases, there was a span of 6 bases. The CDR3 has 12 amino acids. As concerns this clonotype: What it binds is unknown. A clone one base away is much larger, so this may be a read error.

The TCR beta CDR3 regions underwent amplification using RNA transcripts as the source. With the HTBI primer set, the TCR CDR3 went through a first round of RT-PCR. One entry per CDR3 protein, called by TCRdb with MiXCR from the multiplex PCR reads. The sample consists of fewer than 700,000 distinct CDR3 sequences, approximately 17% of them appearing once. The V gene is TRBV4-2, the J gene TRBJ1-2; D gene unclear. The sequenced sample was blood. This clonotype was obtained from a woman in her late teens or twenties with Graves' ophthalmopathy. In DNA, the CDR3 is TGTGCCAGCAGCCAAGAGGACTGTGGCTACACCTTC. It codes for CASSQEDCGYTF.